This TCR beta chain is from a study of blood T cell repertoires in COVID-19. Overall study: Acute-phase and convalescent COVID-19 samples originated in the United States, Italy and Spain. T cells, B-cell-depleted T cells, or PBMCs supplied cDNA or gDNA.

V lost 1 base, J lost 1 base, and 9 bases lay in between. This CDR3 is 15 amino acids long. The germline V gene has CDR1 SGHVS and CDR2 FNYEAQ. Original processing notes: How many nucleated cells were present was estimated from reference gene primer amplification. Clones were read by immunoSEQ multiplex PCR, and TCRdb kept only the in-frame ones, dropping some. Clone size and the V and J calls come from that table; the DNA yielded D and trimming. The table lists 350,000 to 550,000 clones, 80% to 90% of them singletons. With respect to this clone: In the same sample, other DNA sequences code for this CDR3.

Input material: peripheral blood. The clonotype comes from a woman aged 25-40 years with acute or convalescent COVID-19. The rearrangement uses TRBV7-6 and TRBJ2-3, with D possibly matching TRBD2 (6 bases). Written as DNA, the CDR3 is TGTGCCAGCAGCTTAGGCGGGGCCGGCACAGATACGCAGTATTTT. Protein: CASSLGGAGTDTQYF.